The 18 T cell receptor beta chains given below trace back to one sample, sequenced in a study of T cells in women clearing cervical HPV infection. The method was immunoSEQ multiplex PCR; TCRdb's version includes in-frame clones alone and lacks a portion of them. The sample includes 25,000 to 35,000 clones. Specimen: blood buffy coat. All receptors come from a woman between 18 and 69 years old with a cervical HPV16 infection that either progressed to CIN3+ or cleared (not recorded which).

As concerns this clone: Coverage ceases 3 residues before the CDR3 finishes, and the germline J gene fills in the end. The chain carries TRBV10-3 and TRBJ2-5, with TRBD2 identical over 8 bases. Germline trimming cut 3 bases from V and 5 bases from J; bases unmatched to any gene: 11. The CDR3 covers 16 residues. Germline CDR1 ENHRY, CDR2 SYGVKD. Here the CDR3 reads CAISDTSGGEDETQYF. The covered CDR3 bases are TGTGCCATCAGTGATACGTCGGGAGGGGAGGATGAGACC.

About this clone itself: The CDR3 extends 3 residues past the end of the read, so its final part is completed from the germline J gene. V and J are TRBV2 and TRBJ1-2; TRBD1 matches at 8 bases. The length of the CDR3 is 14 residues. V gave up 8 bases and J gave up 6 bases; unmatched junction bases: 11. Germline V gene lookup returns CDR1 SNHLY and CDR2 FYNNEI. This CDR3 reads CASGLTGELDGYTF. CDR3 bases read: TGTGCCAGCGGATTGACAGGGGAGTTGGATGGC.

Concerning this clone: The CDR3 end falls 3 residues outside the read, so it is completed with the germline J gene. J is TRBJ1-2 and V is TRBV18; D uncertain. Germline CDR1 is KGHSH and CDR2 is LQKENI. CDR3 size: 11 residues. The CDR3 spells CASSQTQDYTF. CDR3 DNA (partial): TGTGCCAGCTCGCAGACGCAGGAC.

As concerns this clone: The read ends 3 residues shy of where the CDR3 ends; the end is completed using the germline J gene. The rearrangement links TRBV11-2 to TRBJ2-2, with 13 bases that match TRBD2. The germline V gene encodes CDR1 SGHAT and CDR2 FQNNGV. J was trimmed by 8 bases and V by 4 bases; bases with no gene match: 4. There are 15 residues in the CDR3. This CDR3 reads CASSWGLAGIGELFF. Incomplete CDR3 DNA: TGTGCCAGCAGCTGGGGACTAGCGGGAATAGGGGAG.

On this clone itself: Read data end 3 residues before the CDR3 end; the end is taken from the germline J gene. The chain combines TRBV7-3 with TRBJ2-2; TRBD1 aligns across 7 bases. V lost 1 base to trimming and J lost 1 base; unmatched junction nucleotides: 6. There are 17 residues in the CDR3. Germline CDR1 SGHTA, CDR2 FQGTGA. The CDR3 bases that were read are TGTGCCAGCAGCTTAATGCCCCGGACAGGGAACACCGGGGAG. The encoded protein is CASSLMPRTGNTGE. The entire CDR3 protein is CASSLMPRTGNTGELFF. The whole variable domain, remainder taken from reference TRBV7-3 and TRBJ2-2, is GAGVSQTPSNKVTEKGKYVELRCDPISGHTALYWYRQSLGQGPEFLIYFQGTGAADDSGLPNDRFFAVRPEGSVSTLKIQRTERGDSAVYLCASSLMPRTGNTGELFFGEGSRLTVL.

Notes on this clone: The read ends 3 residues shy of where the CDR3 ends; the end is completed using the germline J gene. The rearrangement uses TRBV29-1 and TRBJ2-3, with D possibly TRBD1 on 5 matching bases. The V end was cut by 4 bases, the J end by 6 bases, with 14 bases between. Germline assignment: CDR1 SQVTM and CDR2 ANQGSEA. This CDR3 is 13 amino acids long. The CDR3 loop reads CSVVARAMDTQYF. CDR3 DNA, as far as it was read: TGCAGCGTTGTGGCCAGGGCCATGGATACG.

A note on this clone: Sequencing ends 3 residues short of the CDR3 end; the germline J gene provides the rest. The genes are TRBV29-1 and TRBJ2-5, with 8 bases lining up with TRBD1. V gave up 5 bases and J gave up 4 bases; unmatched junction bases: 12. Looked up from germline, CDR1 is SQVTM and CDR2 is ANQGSEA. This CDR3 contains 15 residues. The CDR3 bases that were read are TGCAGCGTTCGGATCAGGGGGCTGGTGGGAGAGACC. Protein sequence: CSVRIRGLVGET. The whole CDR3 protein is CSVRIRGLVGETQYF.

As regards this clone: The sequence runs out 3 residues before the end of the CDR3; the remainder is reconstructed from the germline J gene. The chain combines TRBV2 with TRBJ1-2, with D maybe TRBD1 (5 bases). Per the germline V gene, CDR1 is SNHLY and CDR2 is FYNNEI. Trimming left V 2 bases short and J 7 bases short, with 11 bases between. The CDR3 extends over 13 amino acids. CDR3 sequence: CASSEIREGGYTF. CDR3 bases read: TGTGCCAGCAGTGAAATCAGGGAGGGTGGC.

As to this clone: Sequencing ends 3 residues short of the CDR3 end; the germline J gene provides the rest. V and J are TRBV19 and TRBJ2-7; TRBD1 matches 8 bases. V dropped 5 bases and J dropped 3; count of bases not matched to a gene: 9. This CDR3 is 15 amino acids long. The V gene's germline CDR1 is LNHDA and CDR2 SQIVND (reference sequence). This chain's CDR3 is CASSPRGQGNYEQYF. The DNA read from the CDR3 is TGTGCCAGTAGTCCCCGAGGACAGGGAAACTACGAG. The full variable domain, with the rest looked up from reference TRBV19 and TRBJ2-7, is DGGITQSPKYLFRKEGQNVTLSCEQNLNHDAMYWYRQDPGQGLRLIYYSQIVNDFQKGDIAEGYSVSREKKESFPLTVTSAQKNPTAFYLCASSPRGQGNYEQYFGPGTRLTVT.

About this clone: The read stops 3 residues short of the end of the CDR3; the missing end is completed from the germline J gene. The chain is built from TRBV5-1 and TRBJ1-1; TRBD1 agrees at 7 bases. The J segment lost 1 base and the V segment lost 4 bases, leaving 7 bases of the junction unmatched. The germline gives CDR1 SGHRS, CDR2 YFSETQ. The CDR3 covers 15 residues. The sequenced CDR3 bases are TGCGCCAGCAGCGCCTGGACAGGCCCGAACACTGAA. Residues: CASSAWTGPNTE. The full CDR3 sequence reads CASSAWTGPNTEAFF.

With regard to this clone: From the germline J gene comes the end of the CDR3, since the read stops 3 residues before it. The rearrangement joins TRBV7-2 to TRBJ2-5; D perhaps matches TRBD2 (5 bases). This CDR3 is built from 13 residues. Per the germline V gene, CDR1 is SGHTA and CDR2 is FQGNSA. V gave up 1 base and J gave up 5 bases, with 8 bases separating them. CDR3 in amino acids: CASSLGPGETQYF. The covered CDR3 bases are TGTGCCAGCAGCTTAGGCCCGGGGGAGACC.

In the case of this clone: The sequence runs out 3 residues before the end of the CDR3; the remainder is reconstructed from the germline J gene. Other DNA sequences in this sample translate to the same CDR3. The V and J genes are TRBV7-2 and TRBJ2-1; D is perhaps TRBD1 (5 bases). This CDR3 has 15 residues. V lost 6 bases to trimming and J lost 4 bases, with 16 bases between them. Germline assignment: CDR1 SGHTA and CDR2 FQGNSA. CDR3 protein: CASRPDKGLYNEQFF. CDR3 DNA (partial): TGTGCCAGCAGACCCGACAAGGGGTTGTACAATGAG. Using reference TRBV7-2 and TRBJ2-1 for the parts outside the CDR3, the full variable domain is GAGVSQSPSNKVTEKGKDVELRCDPISGHTALYWYRQSLGQGLEFLIYFQGNSAPDKSGLPSDRFSAERTGGSVSTLTIQRTQQEDSAVYLCASRPDKGLYNEQFFGPGTRLTVL.

Concerning this clone itself: The read ends 3 residues shy of where the CDR3 ends; the end is completed using the germline J gene. V is TRBV19 and J is TRBJ2-7; 7 bases align to TRBD1. V gave up 5 bases and J gave up 3 bases; unmatched junction bases: 7. Germline V lookup: CDR1 LNHDA, CDR2 SQIVND (reference sequence). The CDR3 has 14 residues. The CDR3 loop reads CASSDRDAVYEQYF. CDR3 DNA (partial): TGTGCCAGTAGTGACAGGGACGCGGTCTACGAG. The variable domain in full, with the rest retrieved from reference TRBV19 and TRBJ2-7, is DGGITQSPKYLFRKEGQNVTLSCEQNLNHDAMYWYRQDPGQGLRLIYYSQIVNDFQKGDIAEGYSVSREKKESFPLTVTSAQKNPTAFYLCASSDRDAVYEQYFGPGTRLTVT.

Details on this clone: From the germline J gene comes the end of the CDR3, since the read stops 3 residues before it. The chain joins TRBV6-2 or TRBV6-3 to TRBJ2-3, with TRBD2 matching 8 bases. The trim removed 6 bases at V and 0 bases at J, leaving 5 bases unmatched. CDR1 and CDR2 (germline): MNHEY, SVGEGT. CDR3 length: 15 residues. The CDR3 protein is CASSSIAGSTDTQYF. The sequenced part of the CDR3 DNA is TGTGCCAGCAGCTCGATAGCGGGGAGCACAGATACG.

CDR3: CASSLSGRESSGANVLTF. CDR3 DNA (partial): TGTGCCAGCAGCTTATCCGGCAGGGAGAGCTCTGGGGCCAACGTC. The chain has TRBV13 and TRBJ2-6; D may correspond to TRBD1 or TRBD2 (5 bases each). Sequencing ends 3 residues short of the CDR3 end; the germline J gene provides the rest. The CDR3 covers 18 residues. Germline CDR1 PRHDT, CDR2 FYEKMQ (reference sequence). V shed 2 bases and J shed 0 bases, with 14 bases lying between them.

As regards this clone: The CDR3 end falls 3 residues outside the read, so it is completed with the germline J gene. The rearrangement uses TRBV4-1 and TRBJ2-5; 8 positions agree with TRBD2. This CDR3 spans 14 amino acids. V was clipped by 4 bases and J by 1 base; unmatched bases: 2. Per germline, CDR1 MGHRA and CDR2 YSYEKL. The sequenced part of the CDR3 DNA is TGCGCCAGCAGCCCAGGACTAGCCCAAGAGACC. Translated: CASSPGLAQET. The entire CDR3 protein is CASSPGLAQETQYF.

On this clone itself: The missing CDR3 end, 3 residues past where the read stops, is filled in from the germline J gene. The J gene is TRBJ2-7, the V gene TRBV10-2, with 10 bases identical to TRBD1. V was clipped by 9 bases and J by 4 bases; unmatched bases: 6. The CDR3 totals 13 residues. Germline CDR1 WSHSY, CDR2 SAAADI. CDR3 DNA (partial): TGCGCCAGTAGGGACAGGGGAACGTACGAG. Protein sequence: CASRDRGTYE. The CDR3 in its entirety is CASRDRGTYEQYF.

Points on this clone: The read ends 3 residues before the CDR3 terminus; that terminus is restored from the germline J gene. The V gene is TRBV5-1, the J gene TRBJ2-7; perhaps TRBD1 as D (5 bases). V shed 0 bases and J shed 3 bases, with 7 bases lying between them. The length of the CDR3 is 13 residues. The V gene's germline CDR1 is SGHRS and CDR2 YFSETQ. CDR3 bases read: TGCGCCAGCAGCTTGGACAGGCTCTACGAG. It translates to CASSLDRLYE. The full-length CDR3 reads as CASSLDRLYEQYF.